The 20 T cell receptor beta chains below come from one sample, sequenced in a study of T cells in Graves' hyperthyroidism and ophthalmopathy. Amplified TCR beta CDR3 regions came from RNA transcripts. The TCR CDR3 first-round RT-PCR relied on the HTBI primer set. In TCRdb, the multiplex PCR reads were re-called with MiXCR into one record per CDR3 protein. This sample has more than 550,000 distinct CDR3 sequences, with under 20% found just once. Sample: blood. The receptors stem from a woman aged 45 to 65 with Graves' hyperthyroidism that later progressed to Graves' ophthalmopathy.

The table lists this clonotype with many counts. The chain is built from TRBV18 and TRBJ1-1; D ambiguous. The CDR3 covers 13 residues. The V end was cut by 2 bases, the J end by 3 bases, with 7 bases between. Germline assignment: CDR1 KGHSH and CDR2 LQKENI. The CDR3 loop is CASSPTGDTEAFF. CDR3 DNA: TGTGCCAGCTCACCAACGGGCGACACTGAAGCTTTCTTT.

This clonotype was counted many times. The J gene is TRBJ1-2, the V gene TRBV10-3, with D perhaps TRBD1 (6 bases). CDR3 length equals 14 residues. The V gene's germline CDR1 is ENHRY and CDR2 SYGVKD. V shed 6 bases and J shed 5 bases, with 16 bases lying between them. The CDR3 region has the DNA TGTGCCATCAGCCGAACCGGGACACAGTATGGCTACACCTTC. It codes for CAISRTGTQYGYTF.

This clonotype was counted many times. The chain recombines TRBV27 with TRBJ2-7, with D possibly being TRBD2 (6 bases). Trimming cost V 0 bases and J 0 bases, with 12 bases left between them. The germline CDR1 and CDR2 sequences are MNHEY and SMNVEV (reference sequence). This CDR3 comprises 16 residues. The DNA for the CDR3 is TGTGCCAGCAGTTTATCGCCGGGACTCCTCTCCTACGAGCAGTACTTC. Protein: CASSLSPGLLSYEQYF.

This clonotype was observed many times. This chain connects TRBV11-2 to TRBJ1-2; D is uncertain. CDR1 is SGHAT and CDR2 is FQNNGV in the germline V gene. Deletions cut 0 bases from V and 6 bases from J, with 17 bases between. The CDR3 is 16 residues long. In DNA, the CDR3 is TGTGCCAGCAGCTTAGATTTTGGTGGAGGGCAGAATGGCTACACCTTC. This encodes CASSLDFGGGQNGYTF.

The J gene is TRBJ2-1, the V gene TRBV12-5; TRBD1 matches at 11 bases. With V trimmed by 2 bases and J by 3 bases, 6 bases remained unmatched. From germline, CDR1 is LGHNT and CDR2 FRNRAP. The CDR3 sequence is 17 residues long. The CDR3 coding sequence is TGTGCTAGTGGTTTGTTTGGACAGGGGGCTATCTACAATGAGCAGTTCTTC. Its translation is CASGLFGQGAIYNEQFF.

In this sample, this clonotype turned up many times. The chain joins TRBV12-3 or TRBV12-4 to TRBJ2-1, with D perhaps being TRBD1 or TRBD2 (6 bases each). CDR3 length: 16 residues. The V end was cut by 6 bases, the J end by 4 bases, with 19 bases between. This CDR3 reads CASSFRRRGSYNEQFF. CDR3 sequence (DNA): TGTGCCAGCAGCTTTCGCCGGAGGGGGTCGTACAATGAGCAGTTCTTC.

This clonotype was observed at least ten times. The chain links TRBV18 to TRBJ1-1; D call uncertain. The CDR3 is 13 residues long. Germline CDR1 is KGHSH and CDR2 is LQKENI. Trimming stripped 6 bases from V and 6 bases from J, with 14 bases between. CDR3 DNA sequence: TGTGCCAGCTCGCCGGACCCGAGGGCTGAAGCTTTCTTT. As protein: CASSPDPRAEAFF.

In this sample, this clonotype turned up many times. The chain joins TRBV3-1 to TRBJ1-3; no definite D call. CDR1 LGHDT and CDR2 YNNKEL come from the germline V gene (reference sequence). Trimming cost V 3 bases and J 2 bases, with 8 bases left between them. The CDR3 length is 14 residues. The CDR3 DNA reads TGTGCCAGCAGCCAGATAGTCACTGGAAACACCATATATTTT. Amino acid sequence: CASSQIVTGNTIYF.

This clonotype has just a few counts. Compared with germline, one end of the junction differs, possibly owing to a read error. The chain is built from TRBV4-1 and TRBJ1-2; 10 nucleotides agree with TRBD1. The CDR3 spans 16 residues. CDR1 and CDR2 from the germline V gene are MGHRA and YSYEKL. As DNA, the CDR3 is TGCGCCTGCAGAAAAGATATCCGGGACAGGGGTCTTGGCTACACCTTC. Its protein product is CACRKDIRDRGLGYTF.

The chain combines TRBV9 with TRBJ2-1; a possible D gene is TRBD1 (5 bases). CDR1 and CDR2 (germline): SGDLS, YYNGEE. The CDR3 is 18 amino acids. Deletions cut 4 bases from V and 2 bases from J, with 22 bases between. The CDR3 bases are TGTGCCAGCAGCCCCTACCCCCAGGGTTCGTCGCCCTACAATGAGCAGTTCTTC. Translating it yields CASSPYPQGSSPYNEQFF.

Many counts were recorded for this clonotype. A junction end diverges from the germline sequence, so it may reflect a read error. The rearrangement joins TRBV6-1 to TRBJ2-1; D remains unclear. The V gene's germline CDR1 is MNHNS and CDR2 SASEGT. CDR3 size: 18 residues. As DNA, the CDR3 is TGTGCCAGCAGCGAAGCCCCCGGGCTAAGGGCGACGGGTAATGAGCAGTTCTTC. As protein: CASSEAPGLRATGNEQFF.

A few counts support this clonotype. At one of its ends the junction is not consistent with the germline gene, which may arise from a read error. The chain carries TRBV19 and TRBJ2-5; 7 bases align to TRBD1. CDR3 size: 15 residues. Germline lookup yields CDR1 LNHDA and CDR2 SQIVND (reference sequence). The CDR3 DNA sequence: TGTGCCAGTGGTATAGCCCGGACAGGTTCGAAGACCCAGTACTTC. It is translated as CASGIARTGSKTQYF.

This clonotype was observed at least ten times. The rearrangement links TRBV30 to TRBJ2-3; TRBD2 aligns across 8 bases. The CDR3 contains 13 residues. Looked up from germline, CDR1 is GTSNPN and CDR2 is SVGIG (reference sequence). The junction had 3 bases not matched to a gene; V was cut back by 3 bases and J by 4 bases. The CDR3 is CAWSGTRPDTQYF. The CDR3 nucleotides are TGTGCCTGGAGCGGGACTAGACCAGATACGCAGTATTTT.

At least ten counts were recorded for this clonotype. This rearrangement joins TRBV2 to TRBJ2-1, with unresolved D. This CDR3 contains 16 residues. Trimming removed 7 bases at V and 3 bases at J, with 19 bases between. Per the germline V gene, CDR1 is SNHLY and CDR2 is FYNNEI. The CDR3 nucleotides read TGTGCCAGCACGCCCGGAATCACCGAGGACTACAATGAGCAGTTCTTC. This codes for CASTPGITEDYNEQFF.

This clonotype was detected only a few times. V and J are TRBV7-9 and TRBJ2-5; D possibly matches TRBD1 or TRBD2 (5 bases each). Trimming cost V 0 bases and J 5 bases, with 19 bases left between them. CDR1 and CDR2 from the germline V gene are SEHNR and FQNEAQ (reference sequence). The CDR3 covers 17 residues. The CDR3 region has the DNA TGTGCCAGCAGCTTAGCAAGTCGGGGCAGGGAATGGGAGACCCAGTACTTC. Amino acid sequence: CASSLASRGREWETQYF.

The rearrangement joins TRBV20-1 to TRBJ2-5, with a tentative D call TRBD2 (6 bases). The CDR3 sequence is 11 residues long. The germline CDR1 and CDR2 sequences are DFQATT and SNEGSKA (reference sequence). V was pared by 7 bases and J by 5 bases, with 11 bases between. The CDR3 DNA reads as TGCAGTGGGGGGGTCCGGGAGACCCAGTACTTC. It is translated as CSGGVRETQYF.

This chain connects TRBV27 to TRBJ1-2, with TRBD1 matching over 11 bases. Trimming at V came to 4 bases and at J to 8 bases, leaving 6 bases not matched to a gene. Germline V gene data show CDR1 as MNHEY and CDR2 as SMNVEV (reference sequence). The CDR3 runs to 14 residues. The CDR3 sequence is CASSSGTGGSGYTF. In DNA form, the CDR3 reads TGTGCCAGCAGTTCCGGGACAGGGGGTAGCGGCTACACCTTC.

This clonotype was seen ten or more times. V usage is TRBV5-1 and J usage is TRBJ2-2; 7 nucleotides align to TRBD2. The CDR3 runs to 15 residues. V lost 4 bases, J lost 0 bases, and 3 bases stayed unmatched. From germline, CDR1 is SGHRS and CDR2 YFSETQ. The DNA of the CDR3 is TGCGCCAGCAGCGTCGGGGGGTCGAACACCGGGGAGCTGTTTTTT. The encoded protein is CASSVGGSNTGELFF.

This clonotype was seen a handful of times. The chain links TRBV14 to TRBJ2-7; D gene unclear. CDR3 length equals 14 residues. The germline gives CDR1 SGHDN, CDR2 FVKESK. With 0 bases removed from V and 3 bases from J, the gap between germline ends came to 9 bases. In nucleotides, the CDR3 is TGTGCCAGCAGCCAAGAACTCAATGTCTACGAGCAGTACTTC. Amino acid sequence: CASSQELNVYEQYF. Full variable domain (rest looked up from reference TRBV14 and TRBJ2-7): EAGVTQFPSHSVIEKGQTVTLRCDPISGHDNLYWYRRVMGKEIKFLLHFVKESKQDESGMPNNRFLAERTGGTYSTLKVQPAELEDSGVYFCASSQELNVYEQYFGPGTRLTVT.

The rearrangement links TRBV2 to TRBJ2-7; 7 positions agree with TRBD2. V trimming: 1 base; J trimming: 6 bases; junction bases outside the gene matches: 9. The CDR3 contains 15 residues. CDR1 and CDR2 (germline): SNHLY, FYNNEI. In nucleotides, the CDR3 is TGTGCCAGCAGTGAAGTCCGAAGCGGGGTTAGCGAGCAGTACTTC. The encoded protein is CASSEVRSGVSEQYF.